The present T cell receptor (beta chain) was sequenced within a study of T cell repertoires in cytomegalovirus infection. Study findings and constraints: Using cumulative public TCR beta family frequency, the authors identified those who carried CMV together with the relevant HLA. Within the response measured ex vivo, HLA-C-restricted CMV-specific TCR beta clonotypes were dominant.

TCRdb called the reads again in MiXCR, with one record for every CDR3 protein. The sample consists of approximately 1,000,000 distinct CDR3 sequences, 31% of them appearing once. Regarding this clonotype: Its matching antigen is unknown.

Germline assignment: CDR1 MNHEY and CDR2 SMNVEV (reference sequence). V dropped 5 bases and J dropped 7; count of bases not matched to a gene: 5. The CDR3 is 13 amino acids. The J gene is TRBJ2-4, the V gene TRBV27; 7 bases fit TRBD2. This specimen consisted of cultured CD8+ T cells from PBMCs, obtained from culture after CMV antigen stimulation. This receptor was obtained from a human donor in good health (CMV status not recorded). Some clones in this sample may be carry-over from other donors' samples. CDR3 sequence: CASSPGLVNIQYF. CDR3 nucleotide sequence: TGTGCCAGCAGTCCCGGACTAGTGAACATTCAGTACTTC.